The rows below give T cell receptor beta chains drawn from one sample of a study of cytotoxic CD8 clonotypes in ibrutinib-treated CLL. TCRdb's table, derived via immunoSEQ multiplex PCR, lists solely in-frame clones and lacks some. The sample records 97,000 or so clones, around four fifths being singletons. The sample was PBMCs, taken after 12 months of ibrutinib treatment. The source is a human donor with chronic lymphocytic leukemia. The CDR3 runs from the conserved cysteine through the conserved F or W. Fields, in order: D gene, J gene, V gene, clone size, CDR3 protein, CDR3 DNA. The D gene is left open where the match is weak. Part of the rows lack a size; the others show once, few, many or a class for expanded clones.

D: TRBD1
J: TRBJ1-5
V: TRBV7-2
size: NA
CDR3: CASSSWTGGNQPQHF
DNA: TGTGCCAGCAGCTCCTGGACAGGGGGCAATCAGCCCCAGCATTTT

D: NA
J: TRBJ2-6
V: TRBV28
size: NA
CDR3: CASSSPPGAATGANVLTF
DNA: TGTGCCAGCAGTTCCCCCCCGGGGGCGGCGACTGGGGCCAACGTCCTGACTTTC

D: NA
J: TRBJ2-7
V: TRBV28
size: NA
CDR3: CASSFISGDSYEQYF
DNA: TGTGCCAGCAGTTTTATTTCAGGGGACTCCTACGAGCAGTACTTC

D: NA
J: TRBJ1-1
V: TRBV25-1
size: NA
CDR3: CASSVAVYQGGSTEAFF
DNA: TGTGCCAGCAGTGTGGCGGTATATCAGGGAGGTTCGACTGAAGCTTTCTTT

D: NA
J: TRBJ1-4
V: TRBV7-3
size: once
CDR3: CASSSQKTNEKLFF
DNA: TGTGCCAGCAGCTCACAGAAGACGAATGAAAAACTGTTTTTT

D: TRBD2
J: TRBJ2-3
V: TRBV4-2
size: few
CDR3: CASSRTSGGSTDTQYF
DNA: TGTGCCAGCAGCCGGACTAGCGGGGGGTCCACAGATACGCAGTATTTT

D: NA
J: TRBJ2-3
V: TRBV18
size: NA
CDR3: CASSPVIRDTQYF
DNA: TGTGCCAGCTCACCCGTCATACGGGATACGCAGTATTTT

D: NA
J: TRBJ1-4
V: TRBV5-4
size: NA
CDR3: CASSLKGQEKLFF
DNA: TGTGCCAGCAGCTTGAAGGGTCAGGAAAAACTGTTTTTT

D: NA
J: TRBJ1-6
V: TRBV6-1
size: once
CDR3: CASSETGNSPLHF
DNA: TGTGCCAGCAGCGAAACAGGGAATTCACCCCTCCACTTT

D: TRBD1
J: TRBJ2-7
V: TRBV9
size: NA
CDR3: CASSVGQGGVYEQYF
DNA: TGTGCCAGCAGCGTAGGACAGGGTGGCGTATACGAGCAGTACTTC

D: NA
J: TRBJ1-5
V: TRBV4-1
size: NA
CDR3: CASSQPGQGGNQPQHF
DNA: TGCGCCAGCAGCCAACCTGGGCAGGGTGGGAATCAGCCCCAGCATTTT

D: TRBD2
J: TRBJ2-7
V: TRBV5-6
size: many
CDR3: CASSSPLAGEYYEQYF
DNA: TGTGCCAGCAGCTCTCCTTTAGCGGGGGAATACTACGAGCAGTACTTC

D: NA
J: TRBJ1-5
V: TRBV6-5
size: NA
CDR3: CASSYSGGSEPQHF
DNA: TGTGCCAGCAGTTACTCGGGGGGCTCGGAGCCCCAGCATTTT

D: TRBD1
J: TRBJ2-3
V: TRBV6-5
size: NA
CDR3: CASSHRDRGKDTQYF
DNA: TGTGCCAGCAGTCACCGGGACAGGGGCAAAGATACGCAGTATTTT

D: TRBD2
J: TRBJ2-3
V: TRBV6-4
size: NA
CDR3: CASSEIAGGLDTQYF
DNA: TGTGCCAGCAGTGAGATAGCGGGGGGGCTAGATACGCAGTATTTT

D: NA
J: TRBJ1-2
V: TRBV27
size: NA
CDR3: CASSRQAGQNYGYTF
DNA: TGTGCCAGCAGCCGCCAGGCAGGGCAGAACTATGGCTACACCTTC

D: TRBD1
J: TRBJ2-7
V: TRBV15
size: NA
CDR3: CATSSRTGDEQYF
DNA: TGTGCCACCAGCTCCCGGACAGGGGACGAGCAGTACTTC

D: NA
J: TRBJ2-7
V: TRBV28
size: NA
CDR3: CASSFGSTYEQYF
DNA: TGTGCCAGCAGTTTCGGCAGCACCTACGAGCAGTACTTC

D: NA
J: TRBJ2-7
V: TRBV7-9
size: NA
CDR3: CASSPGHMSSYEQYF
DNA: TGTGCCAGCAGCCCAGGACACATGAGCTCCTACGAGCAGTACTTC

D: TRBD2
J: TRBJ2-1
V: TRBV7-3
size: NA
CDR3: CASSLGLASLEQFF
DNA: TGTGCCAGCAGCTTAGGACTAGCCTCGCTTGAGCAGTTCTTC

D: TRBD1
J: TRBJ2-2
V: TRBV18
size: once
CDR3: CASSLLQGADTGELFF
DNA: TGTGCCAGCTCACTCTTACAGGGGGCGGACACCGGGGAGCTGTTTTTT

D: TRBD1
J: TRBJ1-1
V: TRBV7-2
size: once
CDR3: CASSAHRGMNTEAFF
DNA: TGTGCCAGCAGCGCACACAGGGGGATGAACACTGAAGCTTTCTTT

D: NA
J: TRBJ2-1
V: TRBV5-1
size: NA
CDR3: CASSSEGDEQFF
DNA: TGCGCCAGCAGCTCGGAGGGGGATGAGCAGTTCTTC

D: NA
J: TRBJ2-5
V: TRBV5-1
size: NA
CDR3: CASRRVGSEETQYF
DNA: TGCGCCAGCAGGAGAGTAGGGAGTGAGGAGACCCAGTACTTC

D: NA
J: TRBJ2-1
V: TRBV27
size: NA
CDR3: CASSFGPVSYNEQFF
DNA: TGTGCCAGCAGTTTCGGGCCAGTCTCCTACAATGAGCAGTTCTTC

D: NA
J: TRBJ2-2
V: TRBV30
size: few
CDR3: CAWSVRGTGELFF
DNA: TGTGCCTGGAGTGTACGGGGCACCGGGGAGCTGTTTTTT

D: TRBD1
J: TRBJ2-3
V: TRBV19
size: NA
CDR3: CASNPGQGFTDTQYF
DNA: TGTGCCAGTAATCCGGGACAGGGGTTCACAGATACGCAGTATTTT

D: NA
J: TRBJ2-5
V: TRBV5-1
size: NA
CDR3: CASTLGGAQETQYF
DNA: TGCGCCAGCACTCTTGGGGGGGCTCAAGAGACCCAGTACTTC

D: TRBD1
J: TRBJ1-2
V: TRBV4-2
size: NA
CDR3: CASSHSGTGETYGYTF
DNA: TGTGCCAGCAGCCATTCCGGGACAGGGGAAACCTATGGCTACACCTTC

D: TRBD2
J: TRBJ2-5
V: TRBV9
size: NA
CDR3: CASSQGLAGVETQYF
DNA: TGTGCCAGCAGTCAAGGACTAGCGGGGGTGGAGACCCAGTACTTC

D: TRBD2
J: TRBJ2-5
V: TRBV6-5
size: NA
CDR3: CASSYSTSSSETQYF
DNA: TGTGCCAGCAGTTACTCGACTAGCTCTTCAGAGACCCAGTACTTC

D: TRBD2
J: TRBJ2-3
V: TRBV9
size: NA
CDR3: CASSVVGGGLGADTQYF
DNA: TGTGCCAGCAGCGTAGTAGGCGGGGGTCTCGGCGCAGATACGCAGTATTTT

D: NA
J: TRBJ2-7
V: TRBV11-3
size: NA
CDR3: CASSQPGLLYEQYF
DNA: TGTGCCAGCAGCCAGCCAGGGCTCCTCTACGAGCAGTACTTC

D: TRBD1
J: TRBJ1-5
V: TRBV5-1
size: NA
CDR3: CASREGTANSNQPQHF
DNA: TGCGCCAGCCGCGAAGGGACAGCGAATAGCAATCAGCCCCAGCATTTT

D: TRBD1
J: TRBJ2-7
V: TRBV5-6
size: NA
CDR3: CASSSGNRGAQYF
DNA: TGTGCCAGCAGCTCCGGGAACAGGGGCGCGCAGTACTTC

D: NA
J: TRBJ2-1
V: TRBV7-8
size: NA
CDR3: CASSTDGSSYNEQFF
DNA: TGTGCCAGCAGCACAGACGGGAGCTCCTACAATGAGCAGTTCTTC

D: TRBD1
J: TRBJ2-3
V: TRBV7-9
size: NA
CDR3: CASSRGQSADTDTQYF
DNA: TGTGCCAGCAGCAGGGGACAGTCGGCGGACACAGATACGCAGTATTTT

D: NA
J: TRBJ2-3
V: TRBV2
size: NA
CDR3: CASRVTASTDTQYF
DNA: TGTGCCAGCAGGGTGACAGCTAGCACAGATACGCAGTATTTT

D: NA
J: TRBJ1-2
V: TRBV7-9
size: once
CDR3: CASSSVGGGVYGYTF
DNA: TGTGCCAGCAGCTCCGTCGGAGGAGGGGTCTATGGCTACACCTTC

D: TRBD1
J: TRBJ1-6
V: TRBV7-9
size: NA
CDR3: CASSTGQGRNSPLHF
DNA: TGTGCCAGCAGCACGGGACAGGGTCGGAATTCACCCCTCCACTTT

D: NA
J: TRBJ2-1
V: TRBV4-3
size: NA
CDR3: CASSQPSSAYNEQFF
DNA: TGCGCCAGCAGCCAACCCTCCTCGGCCTACAATGAGCAGTTCTTC